Below are 17 T cell receptor beta chains sequenced from a single sample in a study of shared clonotypes between healthy human individuals. TCRdb keeps only in-frame clones here, not all; method: immunoSEQ multiplex PCR. The sample shows roughly 2.2 million clones, around 93% of them seen only once. Specimen: naive CD4+ T cells from PBMCs. The subset here: CD45RA+ positively selected. Receptors were obtained from a man aged 18-30 years in good health. Some clones in this sample may be carry-over from other donors' samples.

The genes are TRBV28 and TRBJ2-2, with 7 bases fitting TRBD2. The V gene end was trimmed by 3 bases and the J gene end by 6 bases; junction bases not matched to a gene: 1. CDR3 length: 13 amino acids. The V gene's germline CDR1 is MDHEN and CDR2 SYDVKM. The CDR3 protein is CASSLGRAGELFF. CDR3 bases: TGTGCCAGCAGTTTGGGGAGGGCCGGGGAGCTGTTTTTT.

The CDR3 coding sequence is TGTGCCAGCAGGAGGGCGGCCGCGAACACCGGGGAGCTGTTTTTT. Translated: CASRRAAANTGELFF. The rearrangement links TRBV5-6 to TRBJ2-2; a weak D match, TRBD2 (5 bases). This CDR3 has 15 amino acids. Trimming took off 5 bases at V and 0 bases at J, with 11 bases between the two ends. Germline V gene sequence: CDR1 SGHDT, CDR2 YYEEEE.

The rearrangement joins TRBV5-1 to TRBJ1-2; D may be TRBD1 (5 bases). V dropped 0 bases and J dropped 6 bases, with 12 bases sitting between them. CDR1 and CDR2 from the germline V gene are SGHRS and YFSETQ. This CDR3 is built from 14 residues. CDR3: CASSLEAVGDGYTF. The CDR3 coding sequence is TGCGCCAGCAGCTTGGAGGCCGTAGGGGATGGCTACACCTTC.

The chain is built from TRBV10-2 and TRBJ1-2; 9 nucleotides agree with TRBD1. The CDR3 loop spans 13 amino acids. Per germline, CDR1 WSHSY and CDR2 SAAADI. After removal of 6 bases from V and 6 bases from J, the junction contained 5 bases not matched to a gene. The CDR3 sequence: CASRVQGANGYTF. DNA of the CDR3: TGCGCCAGCAGAGTACAGGGGGCGAATGGCTACACCTTC.

The chain recombines TRBV28 with TRBJ2-3; a possible D gene is TRBD2 (5 bases). Trimming removed 3 bases from V and 2 bases from J, with 12 bases in between. Germline V gives CDR1 MDHEN, CDR2 SYDVKM. The length of the CDR3 is 15 residues. The CDR3 DNA sequence: TGTGCCAGCAGTTTCAGCGGACGGACCACAGATACGCAGTATTTT. Translation gives CASSFSGRTTDTQYF.

The chain employs TRBV6-1 and TRBJ2-1; D gene uncertain. The CDR3 length is 16 residues. The V end lost 4 bases, the J end lost 2 bases, and 15 bases lay between the germline ends. CDR1 and CDR2 (germline): MNHNS, SASEGT. The CDR3 sequence: CASSGRHTFTYNEQFF. The CDR3 nucleotides read TGTGCCAGCAGTGGGAGACATACCTTTACCTACAATGAGCAGTTCTTC.

This rearrangement joins TRBV5-1 to TRBJ1-2; D remains ambiguous. The germline gives CDR1 SGHRS, CDR2 YFSETQ. Trimming removed 4 bases from V and 11 bases from J, with 18 bases in between. CDR3 length: 13 amino acids. DNA of the CDR3: TGCGCCAGCAGCCCCGGGAGGTGGGGAGAGTACACCTTC. Protein sequence: CASSPGRWGEYTF.

The rearrangement links TRBV5-1 to TRBJ2-5; D gene uncertain. Germline assignment: CDR1 SGHRS and CDR2 YFSETQ. Trimming stripped 1 base from V and 5 bases from J, with 12 bases between. The CDR3 consists of 14 residues. CDR3 region: CASSLNWSPETQYF. DNA of the CDR3: TGCGCCAGCAGCTTGAATTGGTCTCCCGAGACCCAGTACTTC.

CDR3 DNA sequence: TGCGCCAGCAGCCGCGGCGGAGCTAGTTTTACCTACAATGAGCAGTTCTTC. Protein sequence: CASSRGGASFTYNEQFF. V usage is TRBV4-3 and J usage is TRBJ2-1; D is unclear. Germline CDR1 reads LGHNA; CDR2 reads YSLEER. Trimming shortened V by 4 bases and J by 2 bases, and 18 bases separated the two germline ends. There are 17 residues in the CDR3.

Concerning this clone: Other DNA sequences in this specimen translate into the identical CDR3. The gene calls are TRBV7-3 and TRBJ2-2; no firm D call. CDR3 size: 12 residues. V was pared by 4 bases and J by 8 bases, with 8 bases between. Germline loops: CDR1 SGHTA, CDR2 FQGTGA. CDR3 in amino acids: CASSSATGELFF. The CDR3 region has the DNA TGTGCCAGCAGCTCTGCTACGGGGGAGCTGTTTTTT.

The chain couples TRBV2 to TRBJ2-3; D is unresolved. Germline loops: CDR1 SNHLY, CDR2 FYNNEI. V lost 5 bases to trimming and J lost 2 bases, with 8 bases between them. This CDR3 contains 13 residues. Here the CDR3 reads CASSTYHTDTQYF. The CDR3 nucleotides are TGTGCCAGCAGTACCTACCACACAGATACGCAGTATTTT.

The chain has TRBV6-1 and TRBJ1-2; D not resolved. CDR3 length: 14 amino acids. Per the germline V gene, CDR1 is MNHNS and CDR2 is SASEGT. V lost 2 bases and J lost 3, with 10 bases in between. The CDR3 sequence: CASSEQGRDYGYTF. CDR3 coding DNA: TGTGCCAGCAGTGAACAAGGGCGGGACTATGGCTACACCTTC.

This clone was recorded once. This chain uses TRBV28 with TRBJ2-7, with TRBD1 matching 7 bases. The CDR3 runs to 12 residues. Trimming cost V 7 bases and J 7 bases; bases outside gene matches: 7. CDR1 and CDR2 from the germline V gene are MDHEN and SYDVKM. The CDR3 loop is CASKEQGKEQYF. The CDR3, as DNA: TGTGCCAGCAAAGAACAGGGGAAAGAGCAGTACTTC.

The chain is built from TRBV7-2 and TRBJ2-7; D might be TRBD2 (6 bases). Germline V gene data show CDR1 as SGHTA and CDR2 as FQGNSA. The ends were cut back, 1 base at V and 3 bases at J, with 13 bases in the middle. This CDR3 region has 15 residues. For the CDR3, the DNA is TGTGCCAGCAGCTTAGGTTATCGGGAGAACTACGAGCAGTACTTC. This sequence encodes CASSLGYRENYEQYF.

The chain joins TRBV6-5 to TRBJ1-2; TRBD1 matches at 8 bases. Looked up from germline, CDR1 is MNHEY and CDR2 is SVGAGI. The length of the CDR3 is 15 residues. V dropped 7 bases and J dropped 4; count of bases not matched to a gene: 11. CDR3 sequence: CASNTPGTGSYGYTF. CDR3 DNA sequence: TGTGCCAGCAATACGCCCGGGACAGGCTCCTATGGCTACACCTTC.

The chain employs TRBV28 and TRBJ1-1; 7 nucleotides match TRBD1. With V trimmed by 0 bases and J by 8 bases, 0 bases remained unmatched. The CDR3 sequence is 12 residues long. CDR1 is MDHEN and CDR2 is SYDVKM in the germline V gene. The CDR3 reads CASSLWGQEAFF. CDR3 DNA: TGTGCCAGCAGTTTATGGGGACAGGAAGCTTTCTTT.

The V and J genes are TRBV27 and TRBJ2-7, with 8 bases lining up with TRBD1. V shed 6 bases, J shed 4 bases, and the junction held 11 bases outside the gene matches. The CDR3 has 15 residues. CDR1 is MNHEY, CDR2 SMNVEV, per germline (reference sequence). CDR3 amino acids: CASRFQGADRYEQYF. As DNA, the CDR3 is TGTGCCAGCAGGTTTCAGGGGGCGGATAGGTACGAGCAGTACTTC.